This is a list of T cell receptor beta chains from one sample in a study of liver allograft versus peripheral blood T cells. Each CDR3 protein is one row after TCRdb ran MiXCR on the reads. Here the sample spans about 9,200 distinct CDR3 sequences, about 18% being singletons. Every receptor here comes from a human patient who had a liver transplant. Some T cells may possibly be graft donor cells. CDR3s include the opening cysteine and the closing phenylalanine or tryptophan. D genes are given only for firm matches. Clone size is given for some rows only: seen once, a few or many times, or a class if the clone is expanded.

j_call,clone_size,d_call,v_call,cdr3_nt,cdr3_aa
TRBJ2-7,-,-,TRBV6-2/TRBV6-3,TGTGCCAGCAGTTGGAGCGGCTACGAGCAGTACTTC,CASSWSGYEQYF
TRBJ1-2,medium-sized,-,TRBV5-6,TGTGCCAGCAGCTTGGGAAACTATGGCTACACCTTC,CASSLGNYGYTF
TRBJ2-3,medium-sized,TRBD2,TRBV6-1,TGTGCCAGCAGGAGGGGAGCTAGCGGGAGCACAGATACGCAGTATTTT,CASRRGASGSTDTQYF
TRBJ2-7,-,TRBD2,TRBV20-1,TGCAGTGCTGTCCCCGGGACTAGGCAAAGCGAGCAGTACTTC,CSAVPGTRQSEQYF
TRBJ2-3,medium-sized,TRBD1,TRBV10-3,TGTGCCACCTCAAAGGACAGGGGAACAGATACGCAGTATTTT,CATSKDRGTDTQYF
TRBJ2-7,-,-,TRBV24-1,TGTGCCACCAGTGGCGTGGACTCCGGGTACGAGCAGTACTTC,CATSGVDSGYEQYF
TRBJ1-4,medium-sized,-,TRBV6-1,TGTGCCAGCACCCTAGGAGGGGCAGCTAATGAAAAACTGTTTTTT,CASTLGGAANEKLFF
TRBJ1-3,many,TRBD1,TRBV6-5,TGTGCCAGCAGAAGAAACGTCCCGGGACAGTACTCTGGAAACACCATATATTTT,CASRRNVPGQYSGNTIYF
TRBJ1-5,-,-,TRBV20-1,TGCAGTGCTAGAGGACTAGGAGGAAATCAGCCCCAGCATTTT,CSARGLGGNQPQHF
TRBJ2-1,medium-sized,-,TRBV5-6,TGTGCCAGCAGCTTTACGGGAGAAAATGAGCAGTTCTTC,CASSFTGENEQFF
TRBJ1-4,few,TRBD1,TRBV11-2,TGTGCCAGCAGCCGTCCTGACAGGGGAAATGAAAAACTGTTTTTT,CASSRPDRGNEKLFF
TRBJ1-2,medium-sized,-,TRBV27,TGTGCCAGCAGTTTATCGGCCTCGGACGCCGGGAAAGGCGGCTCGACCTATGGCTACACCTTC,CASSLSASDAGKGGSTYGYTF
TRBJ1-2,-,TRBD1,TRBV28,TGTGCCAGCAGTTCATATGGGGGGGGGACAGGGGTTTTCGGCTACACCTTC,CASSSYGGGTGVFGYTF
TRBJ2-7,-,TRBD2,TRBV27,TGTGCCAGCCGTCCAGCGGGGCTAGCGGGAGGGCCCTACGAGCAGTACTTC,CASRPAGLAGGPYEQYF
TRBJ2-3,many,TRBD2,TRBV6-1,TGTGCCAGCAGGATGATCCCCCTAGCGGGAGGGATCACAGATACGCAGTATTTT,CASRMIPLAGGITDTQYF
TRBJ2-7,few,-,TRBV7-9,TGTGCCAGCAGCTTATTAGGGGGGGGGGCCTACGAGCAGTACTTC,CASSLLGGGAYEQYF
TRBJ2-5,-,-,TRBV20-1,TGCAGTGCTAGAGATATGGACAGTCAAGAGACCCAGTACTTC,CSARDMDSQETQYF
TRBJ2-7,-,-,TRBV19,TGTGCCAGTAGTATAGTGGGCGGCTACGATCAGTACTTC,CASSIVGGYDQYF
TRBJ1-2,medium-sized,-,TRBV24-1,TGTGCCACCAGTGATTTAGACTGGGGCTACACCTTC,CATSDLDWGYTF
TRBJ1-1,-,-,TRBV28,TGTGCCAGCAGTTTGGCGGGGGTAGGGGCTTTCTTT,CASSLAGVGAFF
TRBJ1-5,-,-,TRBV19,TGTGCCAGTAGCCCAGACTGGGGCAATCAGCCCCAGCATTTT,CASSPDWGNQPQHF
TRBJ2-7,medium-sized,TRBD1,TRBV10-3,TGTGCCATCAGTTCCGCCGCGGGACAGGGTGCTGACTACGAGCAGTACTTC,CAISSAAGQGADYEQYF
TRBJ1-1,medium-sized,-,TRBV5-5,TGTGCCAGCAGCTTGGTTTCAGACCCCCTTCCCACTGAAGCTTTCTTT,CASSLVSDPLPTEAFF
TRBJ1-1,-,-,TRBV6-5,TGTGCCAGCAGTTACGTCGCCGGGAACACTGAAGCTTTCTTT,CASSYVAGNTEAFF
TRBJ2-1,few,TRBD2,TRBV6-2/TRBV6-3,TGTGCCAGCAGTCTCGGACTAGCGGGACCCTCCTACAATGAGCAGTTCTTC,CASSLGLAGPSYNEQFF
TRBJ2-2,-,TRBD2,TRBV20-1,TGCAGTGCCCGCCCCCTGCGGGGGGGCCAGGTTGTGGAGCTGTTTTTT,CSARPLRGGQVVELFF
TRBJ2-7,-,-,TRBV27,TGTGCCAGCCGAGGGACGGTGTCCTACGAGCAGTACTTC,CASRGTVSYEQYF
TRBJ1-2,medium-sized,-,TRBV18,TGTGCCAGCTCACCGGGGGAGGGCTACACCTTC,CASSPGEGYTF
TRBJ1-2,few,-,TRBV5-6,TGTGCCAGCAGCCCAGGGGACTATGGCTACACCTTC,CASSPGDYGYTF
TRBJ1-5,medium-sized,-,TRBV6-5,TGTGCCAGCAGTTACTCGAGGGGTCAGCCCCAGCATTTT,CASSYSRGQPQHF
TRBJ1-3,few,TRBD1,TRBV12-3/TRBV12-4,TGTGCCAGCAGGAAAACAGGGGGCGGAAACACCATATATTTT,CASRKTGGGNTIYF
TRBJ2-7,many,-,TRBV18,TGTGCCAGCTCACCCCGAGGAGGGGGTTGGAACGAGCAGTACTTC,CASSPRGGGWNEQYF
TRBJ1-2,-,TRBD1,TRBV20-1,TGCAGTGCTAGAGGGCATCAGGGGGGCGGCTACACCTTC,CSARGHQGGGYTF
TRBJ1-3,-,-,TRBV6-1,TGTGCCAGCAGCGGACACAGCCTAAGCTCTGGAAACACCATATATTTT,CASSGHSLSSGNTIYF
TRBJ1-1,-,-,TRBV28,TGTGCCAGCAGTTTCTGGGGGAAAGCTTTCTTT,CASSFWGKAFF
TRBJ1-6,medium-sized,-,TRBV6-5,TGTGCCAGCAGTTTCGGGGGGTTGTATTCACCCCTCCACTTT,CASSFGGLYSPLHF